The rows below give T cell receptor beta chains drawn from one sample of a study of shared clonotypes between healthy human individuals. The repertoire was sequenced with immunoSEQ multiplex PCR; TCRdb's copy has only in-frame clones and lacks some. Of some 1 million clones in the sample, around 74% were seen once. The sample taken for sequencing was memory CD4+ T cells sorted from blood. The receptors were gathered from a man aged 18-30 years in good health. CDR3s include the opening cysteine and the closing phenylalanine or tryptophan. D genes are given only for firm matches. Size is stated for part of the rows, as once, few or many counts, or as a class when the clone is expanded.

clone size	D gene	J gene	CDR3 length	V gene	CDR3 protein	CDR3 DNA
once	.	TRBJ2-3	15	TRBV5-1	CASSLEVSSTDTQYF	TGCGCCAGCAGCTTGGAAGTCAGTAGCACAGATACGCAGTATTTT
.	TRBD1	TRBJ1-1	16	TRBV14	CASSLPGTGGRTEAFF	TGTGCCAGCAGCCTCCCCGGGACAGGGGGGAGAACTGAAGCTTTCTTT
.	TRBD2	TRBJ2-5	16	TRBV11-2	CASSSWEAGVQETQYF	TGTGCCAGCAGCTCATGGGAGGCGGGAGTCCAAGAGACCCAGTACTTC
.	TRBD2	TRBJ2-3	15	TRBV5-4	CASSLLAGALDTQYF	TGTGCCAGCAGCTTACTAGCGGGGGCGCTGGATACGCAGTATTTT
.	.	TRBJ2-2	14	TRBV29-1	CSVEVLDNTGELFF	TGCAGCGTTGAAGTCCTCGATAACACCGGGGAGCTGTTTTTT
.	TRBD2	TRBJ2-1	13	TRBV27	CASSPSIAGEQFF	TGTGCCAGCAGTCCCTCGATAGCGGGTGAGCAGTTCTTC
.	.	TRBJ1-1	15	TRBV6-1	CASSDSMKGSAEAFF	TGTGCCAGCAGTGACTCTATGAAGGGCTCGGCTGAAGCTTTCTTT
.	TRBD2	TRBJ2-1	14	TRBV5-4	CASSIEGTSNEQFF	TGTGCCAGCAGCATAGAAGGGACTAGCAATGAGCAGTTCTTC
.	TRBD2	TRBJ2-3	17	TRBV18	CASSPGGRAGYPDTQYF	TGTGCCAGCTCACCAGGTGGTAGAGCGGGATACCCAGATACGCAGTATTTT
.	.	TRBJ1-6	14	TRBV5-8	CASSRENANSPLHF	TGTGCCAGCAGCCGGGAGAACGCAAATTCACCCCTCCACTTT
.	.	TRBJ2-3	14	TRBV6-1	CATIRGGTTDTQYF	TGTGCCACCATTAGAGGGGGGACCACAGATACGCAGTATTTT
few	TRBD1	TRBJ1-4	16	TRBV5-6	CASSLVLGGGQEKLFF	TGTGCCAGCAGCTTGGTATTAGGAGGGGGCCAAGAAAAACTGTTTTTT
.	TRBD1	TRBJ2-2	13	TRBV6-4	CASSRDRAGELFF	TGTGCCAGCAGTCGCGACAGGGCCGGGGAGCTGTTTTTT
.	.	TRBJ2-5	12	TRBV5-1	CASSLDNGPQYF	TGCGCCAGCAGCTTGGATAATGGGCCTCAGTACTTC
.	.	TRBJ1-2	16	TRBV10-3	CAISGMGRTPGDGYTF	TGTGCCATCAGTGGGATGGGACGGACGCCTGGCGATGGCTACACCTTC
.	.	TRBJ1-1	12	TRBV11-2	CASSLELGEAFF	TGTGCCAGCAGCTTAGAACTTGGTGAAGCTTTCTTT
.	.	TRBJ1-2	12	TRBV28	CASSLQGYGYTF	TGTGCCAGCAGTTTGCAGGGCTATGGCTACACCTTC
.	.	TRBJ2-7	15	TRBV7-2	CASSLRGLSSYEQYF	TGTGCCAGCAGCTTAAGGGGCCTTAGCTCCTACGAGCAGTACTTC
.	TRBD2	TRBJ2-7	14	TRBV5-1	CASSVAGAAYEQYF	TGCGCCAGCAGTGTAGCGGGGGCGGCCTACGAGCAGTACTTC
.	.	TRBJ1-2	13	TRBV30	CAWSDTGLGGYTF	TGTGCCTGGAGTGATACAGGGTTGGGGGGCTACACCTTC
.	.	TRBJ1-5	15	TRBV6-1	CASRETRDEIQPQHF	TGTGCCAGCAGGGAGACCCGGGACGAAATTCAGCCCCAGCATTTT
.	TRBD1	TRBJ1-2	17	TRBV27	CASSLSSGKGRGLGYTF	TGTGCCAGCAGTTTATCCTCCGGCAAGGGCAGGGGGCTTGGCTACACCTTC
.	TRBD2	TRBJ2-5	15	TRBV5-1	CASSPAGGRQETQYF	TGCGCCAGCAGCCCGGCGGGGGGACGACAAGAGACCCAGTACTTC
once	.	TRBJ1-3	14	TRBV10-3	CAINPDGSGNTIYF	TGTGCCATCAACCCGGACGGTTCTGGAAACACCATATATTTT
.	TRBD2	TRBJ2-7	16	TRBV18	CASSLAGVGQGYEQYF	TGTGCCAGCTCACTTGCGGGGGTGGGCCAAGGCTACGAGCAGTACTTC
.	TRBD1	TRBJ2-2	13	TRBV5-1	CASSSQGLGELFF	TGCGCCAGCAGCTCACAGGGGCTCGGGGAGCTGTTTTTT
.	TRBD2	TRBJ2-7	16	TRBV7-2	CASSPTTSGSYNEQYF	TGTGCCAGCAGCCCTACGACTAGCGGGAGTTATAACGAGCAGTACTTC
.	.	TRBJ1-6	16	TRBV7-2	CASSLVGYGMDSPLHF	TGTGCCAGCAGCTTAGTAGGTTATGGCATGGATTCACCCCTCCACTTT
.	.	TRBJ1-1	15	TRBV28	CASRYSHLGSTEAFF	TGTGCCAGCAGATATAGCCACCTGGGCAGTACTGAAGCTTTCTTT
.	TRBD1	TRBJ2-7	15	TRBV18	CASSPSTGGTYEQYF	TGTGCCAGCTCACCCTCGACAGGGGGGACCTACGAGCAGTACTTC
.	TRBD1	TRBJ2-5	13	TRBV5-1	CASSPGQRETQYF	TGCGCCAGCAGCCCGGGACAGAGGGAGACCCAGTACTTC
.	TRBD1	TRBJ2-2	13	TRBV5-6	CASGQGNTGELFF	TGTGCCAGCGGACAGGGGAACACCGGGGAGCTGTTTTTT
.	.	TRBJ1-1	13	TRBV9	CASSVSMNTEAFF	TGTGCCAGCAGCGTATCGATGAACACTGAAGCTTTCTTT
many	.	TRBJ2-3	14	TRBV18	CASSPGIPRDTQYF	TGTGCCAGCTCACCCGGGATCCCCCGAGATACGCAGTATTTT
once	.	TRBJ2-1	15	TRBV5-4	CASSLGQGPYNEQFF	TGTGCCAGCAGCTTGGGCCAGGGCCCCTACAATGAGCAGTTCTTC
.	.	TRBJ1-3	14	TRBV30	CAWIHRRRENTIYF	TGTGCCTGGATTCATCGGCGACGCGAAAACACCATATATTTT
.	.	TRBJ1-6	15	TRBV5-6	CASSLVGGQNSPLHF	TGTGCCAGCAGCTTGGTCGGGGGGCAAAATTCACCCCTCCACTTT
.	.	TRBJ1-2	16	TRBV6-5	CASSYSSGGDHYGYTF	TGTGCCAGCAGTTACTCGAGCGGTGGGGATCATTATGGCTACACCTTC
.	.	TRBJ2-5	10	TRBV10-1	CARGPKTQYF	TGCGCCCGGGGCCCTAAGACCCAGTACTTC
.	.	TRBJ1-2	16	TRBV6-6	CASSSKVPRGPYGYTF	TGTGCCAGCAGTTCCAAAGTGCCCAGGGGTCCTTATGGCTACACCTTC
.	TRBD1	TRBJ2-5	16	TRBV11-2	CASSVSLWTGQETQYF	TGTGCCAGCAGCGTATCGTTATGGACAGGACAAGAGACCCAGTACTTC
once	.	TRBJ2-3	13	TRBV19	CASRKTNTDTQYF	TGTGCCAGTAGGAAAACTAACACAGATACGCAGTATTTT
.	.	TRBJ2-3	12	TRBV4-1	CASSQAGDTQYF	TGCGCCAGCAGCCAAGCGGGGGATACGCAGTATTTT
.	.	TRBJ2-1	14	TRBV11-2	CASSREGLNNEQFF	TGTGCCAGCAGCAGGGAAGGACTTAACAATGAGCAGTTCTTC
few	TRBD1	TRBJ1-5	16	TRBV19	CASSTTTGGMSQPQHF	TGTGCCAGTAGTACAACGACAGGGGGCATGAGTCAGCCCCAGCATTTT
.	TRBD1	TRBJ2-7	15	TRBV10-3	CAISEGPGTGDEQYF	TGTGCCATCAGTGAGGGACCCGGGACAGGGGACGAGCAGTACTTC
.	TRBD1	TRBJ1-6	15	TRBV15	CATSRDPDRVSPLHF	TGTGCCACCAGCAGAGATCCAGACAGGGTCTCACCCCTCCACTTT
.	.	TRBJ2-2	16	TRBV18	CASSPFQTQNTGELFF	TGTGCCAGCTCCCCCTTTCAGACACAGAACACCGGGGAGCTGTTTTTT
.	.	TRBJ1-5	14	TRBV6-1	CASSIQGGGQPQHF	TGTGCCAGCAGCATACAAGGGGGGGGTCAGCCCCAGCATTTT
.	.	TRBJ1-4	15	TRBV7-9	CASSLGTGLGEKLFF	TGTGCCAGCAGCTTAGGAACAGGGTTGGGTGAAAAACTGTTTTTT
.	.	TRBJ2-5	15	TRBV9	CASSLTTGSQETQYF	TGTGCCAGCAGCTTGACAACGGGATCCCAAGAGACCCAGTACTTC
.	TRBD1	TRBJ2-7	14	TRBV30	CAWSTGTSSYEQYF	TGTGCCTGGTCGACAGGGACAAGCTCCTACGAGCAGTACTTC